This TCR beta chain comes out of a study of CD8+ T cells in alopecia areata. Across the study: In an open-label trial, patients got 5 to 10 mg tofacitinib twice daily. The protocol delivered tofacitinib for 6 to 18 months, then withdrew it for 6 months.

Alopecia areata patients had lesional scalp punch biopsies and peripheral blood taken from them. The V segment lost 5 bases and the J segment 7 bases; nucleotides outside the gene matches: 8. This CDR3 has 15 residues. Germline V gives CDR1 MNHNS, CDR2 SASEGT. Points from the study as a whole: Mice showed clearer TCR sharing than patients did, a gap that was possibly HLA-related.

cDNA prepared by RNA extraction and subsequent reverse transcription served as the template for sequencing. Some clones are missing from TCRdb's copy, which holds only in-frame ones; the method was immunoSEQ multiplex PCR. The table has 200,000 to 250,000 clones, under 70% seen once. A few counts support this clone. What it recognizes is unknown. This specimen was CD4+ T cells sorted from blood, taken at week 0. The genes are TRBV6-1 and TRBJ1-5, with 10 positions matching TRBD1. The clonotype originates from a human donor with alopecia areata. CDR3 nucleotide sequence: TGTGCCAGCAGTTGGACAGGGGGGCAAGACCAGCCCCAGCATTTT. It encodes CASSWTGGQDQPQHF.